This T cell receptor beta chain appears in the sequencing data of a study of cytomegalovirus exposure and HLA in healthy donors. Study-wide points: Most TCR sequences were uncommon, yet certain public TCRs appeared in many donors.

Trimming left V 2 bases short and J 6 bases short, with 10 bases between. This CDR3 has 13 residues. The germline CDR1 and CDR2 sequences are SGHVS and FNYEAQ. This clone occurred a few times. The antigen is not known. Primers for the PCR totalled 60 Vbeta and 13 Jbeta. Assay used: immunoSEQ multiplex PCR; TCRdb lists only in-frame clones, some missing. Here the sample spans about 76,000 clones, about 75% being singletons. The chain is built from TRBV7-6 and TRBJ1-1; D might be TRBD1 (6 bases). The clonotype comes from a man aged 60-69 years in good health and CMV-seropositive. Sample: PBMCs. The CDR3 is CASSLWQGPEAFF. The DNA of the CDR3 is TGTGCCAGCAGCTTATGGCAGGGGCCTGAAGCTTTCTTT.